The present TCR beta chain was sequenced within a study of graft-versus-host responses after intestinal transplantation. The germline gives CDR1 SGHNT, CDR2 YYREEE (reference sequence). The V gene lost 0 bases and the J gene lost 10 bases, with 11 bases spanning the gap. The CDR3 spans 13 residues. Broader study findings: Patients who carried graft-donor T cell macrochimerism also had high graft-versus-host to host-versus-graft clonal ratios in their allografts.

Method: immunoSEQ multiplex PCR; TCRdb's copy keeps in-frame clones and lacks some. Of tens of thousands of clones in the sample, roughly 90% were seen once. Regarding this clone: As yet, its antigen is unknown.

This clonotype originated in a human donor who received an intestinal transplant. Sequencing was performed on unstimulated CD4+ T cells sorted from spleen or lymph node cells, taken before intestinal transplant. This chain joins TRBV5-4 and TRBJ2-1, with D maybe TRBD2 (5 bases). The CDR3 coding sequence is TGTGCCAGCAGCTTGGGTGGCGGGCCCGAGCAGTTCTTC. It translates to CASSLGGGPEQFF. The whole variable domain, filled in from reference TRBV5-4 and TRBJ2-1, reads ETGVTQSPTHLIKTRGQQVTLRCSSQSGHNTVSWYQQALGQGPQFIFQYYREEENGRGNFPPRFSGLQFPNYSSELNVNALELDDSALYLCASSLGGGPEQFFGPGTRLTVL.